This TCR beta chain derives from a study of T-cell reconstitution after alpha-beta-depleted transplantation in children. TCRbeta library construction was performed incorporating unique molecular identifiers. TCRdb ran MiXCR on the PCR reads and lists one entry per CDR3 protein. Of 70,000 to 100,000 distinct CDR3 sequences in the sample, 12% were seen once. The CDR3 sequence is 20 residues long. The V and J ends lost 0 bases and 5 bases, in that order; junction bases with no gene match: 16. This sequence originates from a human donor who donated a stem cell graft to a child with inherited bone marrow failure. Sequencing was performed on PBMCs from the stem cell graft donor, taken from the stem cell graft. V usage is TRBV23-1 and J usage is TRBJ2-5, with 12 bases that match TRBD2. TRBV23-1 is an open reading frame, and its role is uncertain. Here the CDR3 reads CASSQSDRGLLAGGPETQYF. CDR3 nucleotides: TGCGCCAGCAGTCAATCCGACAGGGGACTTCTAGCGGGGGGGCCTGAGACCCAGTACTTC.